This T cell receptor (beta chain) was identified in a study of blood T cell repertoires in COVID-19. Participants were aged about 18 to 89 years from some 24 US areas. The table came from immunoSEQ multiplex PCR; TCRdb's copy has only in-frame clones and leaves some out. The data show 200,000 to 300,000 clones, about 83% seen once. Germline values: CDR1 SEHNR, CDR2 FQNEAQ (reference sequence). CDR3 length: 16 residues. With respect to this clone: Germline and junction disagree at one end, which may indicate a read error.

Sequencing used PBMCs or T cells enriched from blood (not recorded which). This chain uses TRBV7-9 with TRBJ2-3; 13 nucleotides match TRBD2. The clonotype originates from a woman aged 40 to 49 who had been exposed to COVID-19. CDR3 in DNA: TGTGCCAGCAGGTTAGGGACTAGCGGGACCTCAGATACGCAGTATTTT. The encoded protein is CASRLGTSGTSDTQYF.